This T cell receptor beta chain stems from a study of CD8+CD57+ T cells in acquired aplastic anemia. With respect to this clonotype: A much larger clone differs by one base, so this may be a read error.

Investigators profiled TCR beta VDJ and CDR3 from genomic DNA template. TCRdb processed the reads anew with MiXCR; each CDR3 protein has one entry. The table shows about 170,000 distinct CDR3 sequences, with around 40% occurring only once. CDR3 size: 19 residues. The sample comprised sorted CD4+, CD8+, or CD8+CD57+ T cells (not recorded which) from PBMCs. V is TRBV7-1 and J is TRBJ2-3; 8 positions agree with TRBD2. TRBV7-1 is noted as an ORF with a role that remains uncertain. This sequence originates from a human donor in good health. In DNA, the CDR3 is TGTGCCAGCAGCTCCACCCGCCTCACTAGCGGAAGGAGCACAGGTACGCAGTATTTT. It translates to CASSSTRLTSGRSTGTQYF.